The rows below give T cell receptor beta chains drawn from one sample of a study of blood T cell repertoires in COVID-19. Clones were read by immunoSEQ multiplex PCR, and TCRdb kept only the in-frame ones, dropping some. The sample contains 150,000 to 200,000 clones, roughly four fifths of which appear only once. The source material was peripheral blood. The receptor set was obtained from a human donor in a cohort sampled during active COVID-19. Both conserved end residues are part of each CDR3. The order of the fields is V gene, D gene, clone size, J gene, CDR3 protein, CDR3 DNA. D genes are given only for firm matches. Where a row states a size, it is once, few, many or the class of an expanded clone; other rows omit it.

v_call: TRBV28; d_call: -; clone_size: -; j_call: TRBJ2-7; cdr3_aa: CASSFEGVYSYEQYF; cdr3_nt: TGTGCCAGCAGTTTCGAGGGGGTCTACTCCTACGAGCAGTACTTC
v_call: TRBV7-8; d_call: TRBD1; clone_size: -; j_call: TRBJ2-1; cdr3_aa: CASSPQGTGQLNEQFF; cdr3_nt: TGTGCCAGCAGCCCCCAAGGGACAGGGCAGCTAAATGAGCAGTTCTTC
v_call: TRBV7-9; d_call: -; clone_size: few; j_call: TRBJ2-7; cdr3_aa: CASSYRPRVFEQYF; cdr3_nt: TGTGCCAGCAGTTACCGACCGAGGGTTTTTGAGCAGTACTTC
v_call: TRBV9; d_call: -; clone_size: once; j_call: TRBJ2-7; cdr3_aa: CASSPPSGIEQYF; cdr3_nt: TGTGCCAGCAGCCCCCCCTCGGGTATCGAGCAGTACTTC
v_call: TRBV5-1; d_call: TRBD1; clone_size: -; j_call: TRBJ2-3; cdr3_aa: CASSLYLGDSHIRDTQYF; cdr3_nt: TGCGCCAGCAGCTTGTATCTTGGGGACAGCCACATAAGGGATACGCAGTATTTT
v_call: TRBV6-2/TRBV6-3; d_call: -; clone_size: -; j_call: TRBJ1-5; cdr3_aa: CASSYSTGRGQPQHF; cdr3_nt: TGTGCCAGCAGTTACTCCACAGGGAGAGGGCAGCCCCAGCATTTT
v_call: TRBV5-5; d_call: TRBD1; clone_size: -; j_call: TRBJ1-3; cdr3_aa: CASSFGTGGGNTIYF; cdr3_nt: TGTGCCAGCAGCTTCGGGACAGGGGGTGGAAACACCATATATTTT
v_call: TRBV6-6; d_call: TRBD2; clone_size: -; j_call: TRBJ2-2; cdr3_aa: CASSPRGLAGATGELFF; cdr3_nt: TGTGCCAGCAGTCCCCGGGGACTAGCGGGAGCCACCGGGGAGCTGTTTTTT
v_call: TRBV15; d_call: TRBD1; clone_size: -; j_call: TRBJ1-2; cdr3_aa: CATSSGQGYGYTF; cdr3_nt: TGTGCCACCAGCAGCGGACAGGGTTATGGCTACACCTTC
v_call: TRBV7-3; d_call: TRBD1; clone_size: many; j_call: TRBJ1-1; cdr3_aa: CASSRGDRNTEAFF; cdr3_nt: TGTGCCAGCAGCCGCGGGGACAGGAACACTGAAGCTTTCTTT
v_call: TRBV12-3/TRBV12-4; d_call: -; clone_size: -; j_call: TRBJ1-2; cdr3_aa: CASSASRVGYTF; cdr3_nt: TGTGCCAGCAGTGCCTCCAGGGTCGGCTACACCTTC
v_call: TRBV25-1; d_call: -; clone_size: -; j_call: TRBJ1-2; cdr3_aa: CASSEIGLNYGYTF; cdr3_nt: TGTGCCAGCAGTGAGATTGGACTTAACTATGGCTACACCTTC
v_call: TRBV7-9; d_call: -; clone_size: -; j_call: TRBJ2-1; cdr3_aa: CASSTGGNEQFF; cdr3_nt: TGTGCCAGCAGCACAGGTGGTAATGAGCAGTTCTTC
v_call: TRBV13; d_call: -; clone_size: -; j_call: TRBJ1-1; cdr3_aa: CASSTWGGRAEAFF; cdr3_nt: TGTGCCAGCAGCACCTGGGGGGGGAGAGCTGAAGCTTTCTTT
v_call: TRBV14; d_call: -; clone_size: -; j_call: TRBJ2-1; cdr3_aa: CASSQALSYNEQFF; cdr3_nt: TGTGCCAGCAGCCAAGCCCTTTCCTACAATGAGCAGTTCTTC
v_call: TRBV19; d_call: TRBD1; clone_size: -; j_call: TRBJ1-2; cdr3_aa: CASTRTGVSNYGYTF; cdr3_nt: TGTGCCAGTACAAGGACAGGGGTGTCTAACTATGGCTACACCTTC
v_call: TRBV3-1/TRBV3-2; d_call: TRBD2; clone_size: -; j_call: TRBJ2-7; cdr3_aa: CASSPTSGASYEQYF; cdr3_nt: TGTGCCAGCAGCCCCACTAGCGGGGCCTCCTACGAGCAGTACTTC
v_call: TRBV12-3/TRBV12-4; d_call: -; clone_size: -; j_call: TRBJ1-2; cdr3_aa: CATPAGVYGYTF; cdr3_nt: TGTGCCACTCCCGCGGGCGTCTATGGCTACACCTTC
v_call: TRBV5-1; d_call: -; clone_size: -; j_call: TRBJ1-2; cdr3_aa: CASSSGTNIYTF; cdr3_nt: TGCGCCAGCAGCTCCGGGACAAATATTTACACCTTC
v_call: TRBV6-5; d_call: TRBD1; clone_size: -; j_call: TRBJ2-5; cdr3_aa: CASSYSPGQGLETQYF; cdr3_nt: TGTGCCAGCAGTTACTCCCCGGGACAGGGTTTGGAGACCCAGTACTTC
v_call: TRBV19; d_call: TRBD1; clone_size: -; j_call: TRBJ2-7; cdr3_aa: CASSLDRGPYEQYF; cdr3_nt: TGTGCCAGTAGCCTGGACAGGGGGCCATACGAGCAGTACTTC
v_call: TRBV18; d_call: TRBD1; clone_size: -; j_call: TRBJ1-6; cdr3_aa: CASSPGTGPDSPLHF; cdr3_nt: TGTGCCAGCTCACCCGGGACAGGGCCAGATTCACCCCTCCACTTT
v_call: TRBV6-5; d_call: -; clone_size: -; j_call: TRBJ2-7; cdr3_aa: CASSYLPSQGYEQYF; cdr3_nt: TGTGCCAGCAGTTACCTACCCTCCCAGGGCTACGAGCAGTACTTC
v_call: TRBV4-3; d_call: TRBD2; clone_size: -; j_call: TRBJ2-7; cdr3_aa: CASSQDSGSTVQYF; cdr3_nt: TGCGCCAGCAGCCAAGATAGCGGGAGTACGGTGCAGTACTTC
v_call: TRBV24-1; d_call: TRBD1; clone_size: -; j_call: TRBJ2-7; cdr3_aa: CATSDDRVYEQYF; cdr3_nt: TGTGCCACCAGTGACGACAGGGTCTACGAGCAGTATTTC
v_call: TRBV29-1; d_call: TRBD2; clone_size: -; j_call: TRBJ2-7; cdr3_aa: CSVGGLVKNEQYF; cdr3_nt: TGCAGCGTTGGGGGACTAGTGAAGAACGAGCAGTACTTC
v_call: TRBV7-9; d_call: -; clone_size: -; j_call: TRBJ2-7; cdr3_aa: CASSRAYEQYF; cdr3_nt: TGTGCCAGCAGCCGGGCCTACGAGCAGTACTTC
v_call: TRBV19; d_call: -; clone_size: -; j_call: TRBJ1-5; cdr3_aa: CASSMGDRSQHF; cdr3_nt: TGTGCCAGTAGTATGGGCGATAGGTCCCAGCATTTT
v_call: TRBV7-3; d_call: TRBD1; clone_size: -; j_call: TRBJ1-1; cdr3_aa: CASSLDRDGTEAFF; cdr3_nt: TGTGCCAGCAGCTTAGACAGGGACGGCACTGAAGCTTTCTTT
v_call: TRBV27; d_call: TRBD1; clone_size: -; j_call: TRBJ2-7; cdr3_aa: CASSVAGTGVTYEQYF; cdr3_nt: TGTGCCAGCAGCGTAGCCGGGACAGGGGTAACCTACGAGCAGTACTTC
v_call: TRBV19; d_call: TRBD1; clone_size: -; j_call: TRBJ2-5; cdr3_aa: CASLIPDRGVPQYF; cdr3_nt: TGTGCCAGCCTAATCCCGGACAGGGGCGTTCCCCAGTACTTC
v_call: TRBV21-1; d_call: -; clone_size: -; j_call: TRBJ1-3; cdr3_aa: CASSKDRGHSGNTIYF; cdr3_nt: TGTGCCAGCAGCAAGGACAGGGGCCACTCTGGAAACACCATATATTTT
v_call: TRBV6-4; d_call: TRBD2; clone_size: -; j_call: TRBJ2-6; cdr3_aa: CASSDSGGPSGANVLTF; cdr3_nt: TGTGCCAGCAGTGACAGCGGGGGTCCCTCTGGGGCCAACGTCCTGACTTTC
v_call: TRBV6-2/TRBV6-3; d_call: TRBD1; clone_size: -; j_call: TRBJ2-7; cdr3_aa: CASSSPTGGVVYEQYF; cdr3_nt: TGTGCCAGCAGCTCTCCTACAGGGGGCGTAGTCTACGAGCAGTACTTC
v_call: TRBV14; d_call: -; clone_size: -; j_call: TRBJ2-2; cdr3_aa: CASSQERIWFPNTGELFF; cdr3_nt: TGTGCCAGCAGCCAAGAGAGGATATGGTTCCCGAACACCGGGGAGCTGTTTTTT
v_call: TRBV5-1; d_call: -; clone_size: -; j_call: TRBJ1-1; cdr3_aa: CASSLAQTNTEAFF; cdr3_nt: TGCGCCAGCAGCTTGGCTCAGACTAACACTGAAGCTTTCTTT
v_call: TRBV5-1; d_call: -; clone_size: -; j_call: TRBJ1-1; cdr3_aa: CASSGTQGNTEAFF; cdr3_nt: TGCGCCAGCAGCGGTACACAGGGGAACACTGAAGCTTTCTTT
v_call: TRBV5-1; d_call: -; clone_size: -; j_call: TRBJ2-3; cdr3_aa: CASSLSGSTDTQYF; cdr3_nt: TGCGCCAGCAGCTTGAGCGGGAGCACAGATACGCAGTATTTT
v_call: TRBV6-6; d_call: TRBD1; clone_size: -; j_call: TRBJ1-1; cdr3_aa: CASSYLTGGMDTEAFF; cdr3_nt: TGTGCCAGCAGTTACCTTACAGGGGGCATGGACACTGAAGCTTTCTTT
v_call: TRBV19; d_call: -; clone_size: -; j_call: TRBJ2-6; cdr3_aa: CASSILGRGVSGANVLTF; cdr3_nt: TGTGCCAGTAGTATCTTGGGCAGGGGGGTTTCTGGGGCCAACGTCCTGACTTTC
v_call: TRBV19; d_call: -; clone_size: -; j_call: TRBJ1-3; cdr3_aa: CASSIGQSSGNTIYF; cdr3_nt: TGTGCCAGTAGTATCGGACAAAGCTCTGGAAACACCATATATTTT
v_call: TRBV12-5; d_call: -; clone_size: -; j_call: TRBJ1-2; cdr3_aa: CASGPGVLNYGYTF; cdr3_nt: TGTGCTAGTGGACCAGGGGTCCTAAACTATGGCTACACCTTC
v_call: TRBV5-3; d_call: -; clone_size: -; j_call: TRBJ1-5; cdr3_aa: CARSTEGGHQPQHF; cdr3_nt: TGTGCCAGATCCACCGAGGGGGGGCACCAGCCCCAGCATTTT
v_call: TRBV5-1; d_call: TRBD1; clone_size: -; j_call: TRBJ2-7; cdr3_aa: CASSLSPGTGAYEQYF; cdr3_nt: TGCGCCAGCAGCTTGTCACCCGGGACAGGGGCCTACGAGCAGTACTTC
v_call: TRBV7-9; d_call: -; clone_size: -; j_call: TRBJ2-7; cdr3_aa: CASSLDSGYEQYF; cdr3_nt: TGTGCCAGCAGCTTAGATAGCGGCTACGAGCAGTACTTC
v_call: TRBV2; d_call: TRBD1; clone_size: -; j_call: TRBJ2-3; cdr3_aa: CASSGQGRGTQYF; cdr3_nt: TGTGCCAGCTCCGGACAGGGGAGGGGTACGCAGTATTTT
v_call: TRBV6-2/TRBV6-3; d_call: -; clone_size: -; j_call: TRBJ2-7; cdr3_aa: CASSYTGTNSYEQYF; cdr3_nt: TGTGCCAGCAGTTACACAGGGACCAACTCCTACGAGCAGTACTTC
v_call: TRBV7-9; d_call: TRBD1; clone_size: -; j_call: TRBJ1-1; cdr3_aa: CASSSRTGGRTEAFF; cdr3_nt: TGTGCCAGCAGCTCGAGGACAGGGGGGAGAACTGAAGCTTTCTTT